The T cell receptor (beta chain) under discussion was sequenced for a study of blood T cells in healthy people across ages. Findings of the study overall: Significant beta diversity loss was already apparent by age about 42, declining roughly linearly.

Between the trimmed V and J ends, which lost 5 bases and 7 bases, there was a span of 14 bases. In germline, CDR1 is SGHAT, CDR2 FQNNGV. The CDR3 has 13 amino acids. Note on this clonotype: The antigen remains undetermined.

A second PCR of roughly 6 to 12 cycles used a sample-barcoded 5' primer and a J-beta primer mix. TCRdb itself ran the 5' RACE reads through MiXCR, one entry per CDR3 protein. There are over 700,000 distinct CDR3 sequences in the sample; about 55% occur only once, and roughly 37% lies in the top ten. The chain joins TRBV11-2 to TRBJ2-5, with D uncertain. This receptor was taken from a man aged 80 or over in good health. The material sequenced was blood. The chain's CDR3 is CASSRGPQRTQYF. The CDR3 DNA follows: TGTGCCAGCAGCCGTGGGCCCCAACGGACCCAGTACTTC.